This T cell receptor (beta chain) stems from a study of blood T cell repertoires in COVID-19. This CDR3 is built from 16 residues. Trimming took 2 bases from V and 9 from J, leaving 20 bases between them. Germline CDR1 reads SNHLY; CDR2 reads FYNNEI. Sequencing was performed with immunoSEQ multiplex PCR; in TCRdb, only in-frame clones are kept and a portion is missing. This repertoire shows under 450,000 clones, roughly 92% found once; its top ten account for roughly 0.9%. This TCR came from a woman in her forties who had been exposed to COVID-19. The sample consisted of PBMCs or T cells enriched from blood (not recorded which). This rearrangement joins TRBV2 to TRBJ2-1; D is possibly TRBD1 (6 bases). The CDR3 DNA is TGTGCCAGCAGTGAACCGACGGGGCAGGGGATGGGTGAGCAGTTCTTC. Its translation is CASSEPTGQGMGEQFF.